Sequencing of this TCR beta chain was carried out in a study of PD-L1 blockade in urothelial cancer. CDR3 length: 13 amino acids. The V and J ends lost 0 bases and 5 bases respectively, with 7 bases between them. The V gene's germline CDR1 is MNHNY and CDR2 SVGAGI (reference sequence). Time point reported: peripheral blood 6 weeks after treatment start. Repertoires were generated with immunoSEQ multiplex PCR, while TCRdb's copy carries only in-frame clones and drops some. The profile shows about 110,000 clones, 80% to 95% of them singletons. The receptor was isolated from a man aged 60 to 75 with urothelial cancer. Material: PBMCs, obtained around atezolizumab (anti-PD-L1) treatment. This chain connects TRBV6-6 to TRBJ1-1; D might be TRBD1 (5 bases). CDR3 in DNA: TGTGCCAGCAGTTACTCGGAGGGGACTGAAGCTTTCTTT. This gives the protein CASSYSEGTEAFF.